A single sample gave rise to the 30 T cell receptor beta chains below, sequenced in a study of early T cells in non-severe SARS-CoV-2 infection (dated by TCRdb to 2020 to 2022). Receptor amplification or capture employed 5' RACE. The run used a NextSeq 500. TCRdb applied fastp at Q25 and MiXCR to the public reads, then kept only in-frame beta chains. CDR3 protein sequences are deduplicated, and each keeps its most common genes and DNA. In all, the sample holds around 81,000 distinct CDR3 sequences, and 14% of those were seen once. The ten biggest clones cover around 9.9% of the sample. Input material: whole blood. The receptors shown here come from an adult who was a healthcare worker with PCR-confirmed SARS-CoV-2 infection or an uninfected control (not recorded which).

In this sample, this clonotype turned up a few times. The chain combines TRBV11-2 with TRBJ2-5; weak D call: TRBD2 (6 bases). The CDR3 contains 15 residues. CDR1 and CDR2 from the germline V gene are SGHAT and FQNNGV. The V gene lost 3 bases and the J gene lost 3 bases, with 14 bases spanning the gap. CDR3 nucleotides: TGTGCCAGCAGCTTGAGCGGCGGGATAGAAGAGACCCAGTACTTC. It encodes CASSLSGGIEETQYF.

The gene calls are TRBV20-1 and TRBJ2-3; 7 positions match TRBD1. Trimming removed 2 bases from V and 2 bases from J; junction bases left unmatched: 4. Germline values: CDR1 DFQATT, CDR2 SNEGSKA (reference sequence). The CDR3 has 14 residues. The CDR3 region has the DNA TGCAGTGCTAGACGGGACAGAGACACAGATACGCAGTATTTT. Translating it yields CSARRDRDTDTQYF.

The J gene is TRBJ1-6, the V gene TRBV7-2, with a tentative D call TRBD1 (6 bases). Trimming left V 1 base short and J 7 bases short, with 11 bases between. Per germline, CDR1 SGHTA and CDR2 FQGNSA. There are 15 residues in the CDR3. CDR3: CASSLVAGANSPLHF. CDR3 sequence (DNA): TGTGCCAGCAGCTTAGTAGCAGGGGCCAATTCACCCCTCCACTTT.

The V gene is TRBV5-4, the J gene TRBJ2-6; 8 nucleotides align to TRBD1. CDR3 size: 18 residues. Germline-derived CDR1 and CDR2 are SGHNT and YYREEE (reference sequence). After removal of 6 bases from V and 3 bases from J, the junction contained 14 bases not matched to a gene. CDR3 loop: CASKTGGQVLGGANVLTF. CDR3 DNA sequence: TGTGCCAGCAAGACCGGGGGACAGGTATTAGGTGGGGCCAACGTCCTGACTTTC.

This clonotype was seen a handful of times. V gene TRBV29-1 combines with J gene TRBJ2-2, with no clear D. Germline CDR1 SQVTM, CDR2 ANQGSEA. With 4 bases removed from V and 0 bases from J, the gap between germline ends came to 9 bases. The CDR3 runs to 14 residues. The CDR3 reads CSVAGGSNTGELFF. In DNA, the CDR3 is TGCAGCGTTGCGGGCGGATCGAACACCGGGGAGCTGTTTTTT.

This chain uses TRBV4-2 with TRBJ2-1; 10 bases agree with TRBD2. J gave up 6 bases and V 5 bases, and 7 bases lay outside the gene matches. The CDR3 loop spans 15 amino acids. The germline gives CDR1 LGHNA, CDR2 YNFKEQ. CDR3 amino acids: CASSYLAGALNEQFF. The CDR3 DNA reads TGTGCCAGCAGCTATCTAGCGGGGGCACTCAATGAGCAGTTCTTC.

The chain recombines TRBV28 with TRBJ1-2; D is unclear. The germline V gene encodes CDR1 MDHEN and CDR2 SYDVKM. The CDR3 runs to 12 residues. With 6 bases removed from V and 4 bases from J, the gap between germline ends came to 9 bases. CDR3 DNA: TGTGCCAGCAGCCTGATGGGCTATGGCTACACCTTC. Translating it yields CASSLMGYGYTF.

The chain carries TRBV19 and TRBJ2-5, with a weak D call TRBD2 (5 bases). Trimming took 8 bases from V and 1 from J, leaving 17 bases between them. Germline V lookup: CDR1 LNHDA, CDR2 SQIVND (reference sequence). The CDR3 has 15 amino acids. The CDR3 DNA reads as TGTGCCAGTCAGCGGAACCGAGCATCCCAAGAGACCCAGTACTTC. Translating gives CASQRNRASQETQYF.

The CDR3 loop reads CASRRGRDPEAFF. The CDR3 DNA sequence: TGTGCCAGCAGGCGCGGGAGGGACCCTGAAGCTTTCTTT. V gene TRBV6-5 combines with J gene TRBJ1-1; the D gene is possibly TRBD1 (5 bases). V was clipped by 6 bases and J by 6 bases, with 14 bases between them. The CDR3 contains 13 residues. Germline values: CDR1 MNHEY, CDR2 SVGAGI.

This clonotype was detected a few times. This chain links TRBV6-5 with TRBJ2-7; D gene unclear. CDR1 and CDR2 from the germline V gene are MNHEY and SVGAGI. Trimming removed 10 bases from V and 4 bases from J, with 20 bases in between. This CDR3 comprises 14 residues. The CDR3 spells CATLTSDGSYEQYF. In DNA, the CDR3 is TGTGCCACCCTAACCTCGGACGGTTCGTACGAGCAGTACTTC.

This rearrangement joins TRBV13 to TRBJ2-1; 11 positions match TRBD2. The V gene end was trimmed by 5 bases and the J gene end by 8 bases; junction bases not matched to a gene: 11. The CDR3 sequence is 16 residues long. Germline values: CDR1 PRHDT, CDR2 FYEKMQ (reference sequence). Here the CDR3 reads CASSATLAGGGDEQFF. The CDR3 region has the DNA TGTGCCAGCAGCGCAACGCTAGCGGGGGGAGGCGATGAGCAGTTCTTC.

This clonotype was counted ten times or more. The rearrangement joins TRBV3-1 to TRBJ1-6; 9 bases map to TRBD1. J gave up 10 bases and V 4 bases, and 5 bases lay outside the gene matches. The germline V gene has CDR1 LGHDT and CDR2 YNNKEL (reference sequence). This CDR3 has 14 residues. The CDR3 sequence: CASSRDREISPLHF. Written as DNA, the CDR3 is TGTGCCAGCAGCCGGGACAGGGAAATATCACCCCTCCACTTT.

This clonotype was recorded a few times. V usage is TRBV20-1 and J usage is TRBJ1-2; TRBD1 matches at 7 bases. This CDR3 spans 14 amino acids. Germline V CDR1 and CDR2: DFQATT, SNEGSKA (reference sequence). Unmatched junction bases numbered 7, after V lost 1 base and J lost 5 bases. The CDR3 nucleotides are TGCAGTGCTAGAGTGACGGACAGGCTTTATGGCTACACCTTC. Translated, it gives CSARVTDRLYGYTF.

The chain is built from TRBV28 and TRBJ1-2, with TRBD1 matching over 7 bases. Germline V gene sequence: CDR1 MDHEN, CDR2 SYDVKM. The ends lost 6 bases at V and 1 base at J; junction bases unmatched: 5. This CDR3 spans 14 amino acids. In nucleotides, the CDR3 is TGTGCCAGCAGAAGGACAGGACATAACTATGGCTACACCTTC. This encodes CASRRTGHNYGYTF.

The chain joins TRBV14 to TRBJ2-7; D remains unclear. CDR1 is SGHDN, CDR2 FVKESK, per germline. V was clipped by 4 bases and J by 0 bases, with 19 bases between them. The CDR3 covers 17 residues. CDR3 DNA sequence: TGTGCCAGCAGCCCAACACCTTTCTCCGGGCCCTCCTACGAGCAGTACTTC. Translated: CASSPTPFSGPSYEQYF.

In its sample, this clonotype was seen a few times. V and J are TRBV5-4 and TRBJ2-1, with 7 bases matching TRBD2. The CDR3 extends over 15 amino acids. V was pared by 4 bases and J by 5 bases, with 9 bases of the junction left unmatched. CDR1 is SGHNT and CDR2 is YYREEE in the germline V gene (reference sequence). DNA for the CDR3: TGTGCCAGCAGCCGTGAGCGGGGAGCACACAATGAGCAGTTCTTC. It encodes CASSRERGAHNEQFF. Full variable domain (outside the CDR3, taken from reference TRBV5-4 and TRBJ2-1): ETGVTQSPTHLIKTRGQQVTLRCSSQSGHNTVSWYQQALGQGPQFIFQYYREEENGRGNFPPRFSGLQFPNYSSELNVNALELDDSALYLCASSRERGAHNEQFFGPGTRLTVL.

The chain links TRBV4-2 to TRBJ1-2; D uncertain. The CDR3 length is 15 residues. CDR1 and CDR2 from the germline V gene are LGHNA and YNFKEQ. V was trimmed by 2 bases and J by 4 bases, leaving 14 bases between them. The CDR3 DNA is TGTGCCAGCAGCCAACTTTCCGGGGTCGTCTATGGCTACACCTTC. Translated, it gives CASSQLSGVVYGYTF.

This clonotype occurred a few times. The chain employs TRBV7-9 and TRBJ1-6, with unresolved D. The germline gives CDR1 SEHNR, CDR2 FQNEAQ (reference sequence). This CDR3 contains 16 residues. V was shortened by 6 bases and J by 5 bases, with 17 bases between the two germline ends. The CDR3 protein is CASSFLGQPNNSPLHF. DNA of the CDR3: TGTGCCAGCAGTTTTCTCGGCCAGCCCAATAATTCACCCCTCCACTTT.

This clonotype has just a few counts. The chain uses TRBV13 and TRBJ2-7; D is ambiguous. The CDR3 is made up of 15 amino acids. Germline V gene lookup returns CDR1 PRHDT and CDR2 FYEKMQ (reference sequence). Trimming stripped 6 bases from V and 3 bases from J, with 18 bases between. The CDR3 DNA is TGTGCCAGCAGGACCCGATGGGGTTCATTCTACGAGCAGTACTTC. Protein product: CASRTRWGSFYEQYF.

The CDR3 spells CSVGQGDEQYF. The CDR3 DNA reads as TGCAGCGTCGGACAGGGCGACGAGCAGTACTTC. The V gene is TRBV29-1, the J gene TRBJ2-7; 8 positions agree with TRBD1. The V segment lost 6 bases and the J segment 5 bases; nucleotides outside the gene matches: 3. The germline CDR1 and CDR2 sequences are SQVTM and ANQGSEA. This CDR3 is 11 amino acids long.

The table lists this clonotype with a few counts. The V gene is TRBV4-3, the J gene TRBJ1-5; unclear D gene. This CDR3 has 13 amino acids. V lost 6 bases and J lost 0, with 6 bases in between. From germline, CDR1 is LGHNA and CDR2 YSLEER. CDR3 amino acids: CASSRNSNQPQHF. As DNA, the CDR3 is TGCGCCAGCAGTAGGAATAGCAATCAGCCCCAGCATTTT.

This clonotype has more than one count but fewer than ten. The V call is TRBV2, the J call TRBJ2-4, with D possibly matching TRBD1 (6 bases). Trimming removed 6 bases at V and 0 bases at J, with 18 bases between. Germline V gives CDR1 SNHLY, CDR2 FYNNEI. The CDR3 length is 17 residues. The CDR3 nucleotides read TGTGCCAGCAGCCGAAAGGTACAGGGCGTAGCCAAAAACATTCAGTACTTC. Amino acid sequence: CASSRKVQGVAKNIQYF.

The CDR3 protein is CASSITATYEQYF. In DNA, the CDR3 is TGTGCCAGCAGTATAACTGCCACCTACGAGCAGTACTTC. The genes are TRBV2 and TRBJ2-7; no firm D call. The V end was cut by 5 bases, the J end by 2 bases, with 10 bases between. This CDR3 spans 13 amino acids. Looked up from germline, CDR1 is SNHLY and CDR2 is FYNNEI.

This clonotype turned up a few times. The chain uses TRBV15 and TRBJ2-3, with TRBD2 as a possible D gene (6 bases). With 3 bases removed from V and 2 bases from J, the gap between germline ends came to 12 bases. The germline V gene has CDR1 LNHNV and CDR2 YYDKDF (reference sequence). The CDR3 has 15 amino acids. The CDR3 DNA reads TGTGCCACCAGCAGCTCGGCGGGGTACACAGATACGCAGTATTTT. Its protein product is CATSSSAGYTDTQYF.

The chain couples TRBV5-1 to TRBJ2-2; D gene unclear. CDR1 and CDR2 from the germline V gene are SGHRS and YFSETQ. Trimming pared 4 bases from V and 0 bases from J, leaving 13 bases between. CDR3 length equals 16 residues. CDR3 sequence: CASSPLGSSNTGELFF. The CDR3 DNA is TGCGCCAGCAGCCCCCTTGGTAGCTCGAACACCGGGGAGCTGTTTTTT.

This clonotype was picked up many times. V usage is TRBV27 and J usage is TRBJ2-7; 7 bases align to TRBD1. After removal of 6 bases from V and 1 base from J, the junction contained 6 bases not matched to a gene. This CDR3 is built from 14 residues. Germline V gene data show CDR1 as MNHEY and CDR2 as SMNVEV (reference sequence). CDR3 sequence reads: CASSLTGRSYEQYF. The CDR3 DNA reads TGTGCCAGCAGCTTGACAGGGCGGTCCTACGAGCAGTACTTC.

The chain employs TRBV12-3 or TRBV12-4 and TRBJ1-1; D is possibly TRBD1 (5 bases). The CDR3 contains 12 residues. The V end was cut by 6 bases, the J end by 3 bases, with 8 bases between. CDR3 sequence reads: CASRAGHTEAFF. The CDR3 bases are TGTGCCAGCAGGGCGGGGCACACTGAAGCTTTCTTT.

CDR3 DNA: TGTGCCAGCAGCCCCAAATCCACCCAAGAGACCCAGTACTTC. It is translated as CASSPKSTQETQYF. This chain joins TRBV7-2 and TRBJ2-5; D is unclear. CDR1 is SGHTA, CDR2 FQGNSA, per germline. CDR3 length equals 14 residues. V was pared by 5 bases and J by 1 base, with 11 bases between.

The chain employs TRBV14 and TRBJ2-1, with D maybe TRBD2 (5 bases). The CDR3 covers 16 residues. The V gene's germline CDR1 is SGHDN and CDR2 FVKESK. Trimming shortened V by 1 base and J by 7 bases, and 17 bases separated the two germline ends. The CDR3 DNA reads as TGTGCCAGCAGCCAAGTCCGAGGGCCCAACCAAAATGAGCAGTTCTTC. Protein sequence: CASSQVRGPNQNEQFF.

The chain employs TRBV20-1 and TRBJ1-2, with TRBD1 matching over 9 bases. The germline CDR1 and CDR2 sequences are DFQATT and SNEGSKA (reference sequence). J lost 6 bases, V lost 0 bases, and 8 bases had no gene match. The CDR3 is made up of 15 amino acids. CDR3 DNA sequence: TGCAGTGCTAGAGATTCCGGGACAGGGTGGAATGGCTACACCTTC. Translating gives CSARDSGTGWNGYTF.